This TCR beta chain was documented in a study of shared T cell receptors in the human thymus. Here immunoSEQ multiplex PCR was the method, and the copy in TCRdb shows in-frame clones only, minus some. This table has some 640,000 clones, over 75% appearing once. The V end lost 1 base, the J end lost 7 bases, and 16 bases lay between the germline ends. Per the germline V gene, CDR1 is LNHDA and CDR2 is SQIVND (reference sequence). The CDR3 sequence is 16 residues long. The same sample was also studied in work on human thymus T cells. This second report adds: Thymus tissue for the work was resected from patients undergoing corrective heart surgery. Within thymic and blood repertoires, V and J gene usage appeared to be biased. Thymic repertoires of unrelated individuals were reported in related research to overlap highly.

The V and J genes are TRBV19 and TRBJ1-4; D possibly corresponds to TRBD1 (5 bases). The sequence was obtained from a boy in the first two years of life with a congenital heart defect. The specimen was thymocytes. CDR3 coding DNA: TGTGCCAGTAGTATAGCCGCGAGGAGGGACGCTGAAAAACTGTTTTTT. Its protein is CASSIAARRDAEKLFF.